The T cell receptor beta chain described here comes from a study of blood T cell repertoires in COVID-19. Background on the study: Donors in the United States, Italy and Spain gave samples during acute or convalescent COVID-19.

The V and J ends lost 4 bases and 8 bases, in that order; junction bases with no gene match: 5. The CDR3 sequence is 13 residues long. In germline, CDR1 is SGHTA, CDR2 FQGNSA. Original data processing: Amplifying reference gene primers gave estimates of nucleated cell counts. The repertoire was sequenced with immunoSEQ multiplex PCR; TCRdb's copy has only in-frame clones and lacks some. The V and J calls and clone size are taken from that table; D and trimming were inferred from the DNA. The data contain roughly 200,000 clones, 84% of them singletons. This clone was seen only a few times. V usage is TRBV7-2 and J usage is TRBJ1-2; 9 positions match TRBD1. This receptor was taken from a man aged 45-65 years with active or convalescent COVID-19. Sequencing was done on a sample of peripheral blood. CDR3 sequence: CASSSGTGMGYTF. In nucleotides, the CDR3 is TGTGCCAGCAGCTCCGGGACAGGGATGGGCTACACCTTC.